The present TCR beta chain was sequenced within a study of beta chain features in type 1 diabetes. The CDR3 runs to 15 residues. CDR1 MNHNY and CDR2 SVGAGI come from the germline V gene (reference sequence). V shed 6 bases and J 5 bases; nucleotides not matched to a gene: 8. This clone was observed a handful of times. Expressed TCRB transcripts were sequenced because the isolated RNA had all been reverse transcribed beforehand. The protocol was immunoSEQ multiplex PCR, while the TCRdb copy is restricted to in-frame clones and leaves out a portion. The sample has roughly 150,000 clones, over 8.5% seen once.

The sequence was obtained from a man in his late teens or twenties in good health. The specimen sequenced was central memory CD4+ T cells from blood. The chain joins TRBV6-6 to TRBJ2-1, with TRBD2 identical over 9 bases. The CDR3 loop reads CASSRRLAVNNEQFF. CDR3 in DNA: TGTGCCAGCAGCCGGAGACTAGCGGTTAACAATGAGCAGTTCTTC.